The 20 T cell receptor beta chains listed next were all sequenced from one sample in a study of blood T cell repertoires in COVID-19. Clones were sequenced by immunoSEQ multiplex PCR, and TCRdb holds only the in-frame ones, with some missing. The profile shows roughly 220,000 clones, about 80% of them singletons. Sequencing used PBMCs or T cells enriched from blood (not recorded which). These receptors were collected from a man aged 40-49 years who had recovered from COVID-19.

The CDR3 DNA reads as TGTGCCACCAGTGATTTAGGAGTTTACACCTTC. Translated, it gives CATSDLGVYTF. The chain recombines TRBV24-1 with TRBJ1-2; no reliable D call. Germline CDR1 KGHDR, CDR2 SFDVKD. The CDR3 has 11 amino acids. Trimming took 1 base from V and 11 from J, leaving 7 bases between them.

In its sample, this clone was seen many times. V is TRBV11-2 and J is TRBJ1-2; D may be TRBD1 (5 bases). This CDR3 comprises 12 residues. Trimming stripped 4 bases from V and 8 bases from J, with 11 bases between. Germline V gene lookup returns CDR1 SGHAT and CDR2 FQNNGV. CDR3 protein: CASSSHRQGYTF. CDR3 bases: TGTGCCAGCAGCTCCCACCGACAGGGCTACACCTTC.

V usage is TRBV16 and J usage is TRBJ2-1; tentatively, D is TRBD2 (6 bases). Between the trimmed V and J ends, which lost 4 bases and 3 bases, there was a span of 16 bases. This CDR3 spans 16 amino acids. From germline, CDR1 is KGHSY and CDR2 FQNENV. CDR3 sequence (DNA): TGTGCCAGCAGCCCCACCTATACTAGCCTCTACAATGAGCAGTTCTTC. This gives the protein CASSPTYTSLYNEQFF.

The CDR3 DNA is TGTGCCTGGAGAGGGACAGGTTTTGGCTACACCTTC. Residues: CAWRGTGFGYTF. The gene calls are TRBV30 and TRBJ1-2; 8 nucleotides line up with TRBD1. The J segment lost 7 bases and the V segment lost 3 bases, leaving 4 bases of the junction unmatched. The germline V gene has CDR1 GTSNPN and CDR2 SVGIG (reference sequence). The CDR3 totals 12 residues. Drawing the rest from reference TRBV30 and TRBJ1-2, the complete variable domain is SQTIHQWPATLVQPVGSPLSLECTVEGTSNPNLYWYRQAAGRGLQLLFYSVGIGQISSEVPQNLSASRPQDRQFILSSKKLLLSDSGFYLCAWRGTGFGYTFGSGTRLTVV.

The chain joins TRBV7-8 to TRBJ1-6; weak D call: TRBD1 (6 bases). Germline-derived CDR1 and CDR2 are SGHVS and FQNEAQ. The ends were cut back, 3 bases at V and 14 bases at J, with 14 bases in the middle. The CDR3 has 13 residues. The CDR3 protein is CASSLGAPTALHF. Here the CDR3 DNA reads TGTGCCAGCAGCTTGGGGGCCCCCACAGCCCTCCACTTT.

Of note for this clone: Other DNA sequences within the sample encode an identical CDR3. This chain links TRBV5-4 with TRBJ1-6; the D gene is possibly TRBD1 (6 bases). Germline-derived CDR1 and CDR2 are SGHNT and YYREEE (reference sequence). With 3 bases removed from V and 6 bases from J, the gap between germline ends came to 10 bases. The CDR3 has 14 residues. CDR3 loop: CASSSTGFNSPLHF. The CDR3 nucleotides are TGTGCCAGCAGCTCCACAGGGTTTAATTCACCCCTCCACTTT.

The J gene is TRBJ2-7, the V gene TRBV28; D uncertain. There are 11 residues in the CDR3. The ends were cut back, 8 bases at V and 6 bases at J, with 11 bases in the middle. Germline V gene data show CDR1 as MDHEN and CDR2 as SYDVKM. CDR3 loop: CASLRVSEQYF. The DNA for the CDR3 is TGTGCCAGCCTCCGGGTTAGCGAGCAGTACTTC.

The rearrangement links TRBV11-2 to TRBJ1-1; D gene unclear. The V gene's germline CDR1 is SGHAT and CDR2 FQNNGV. CDR3 length equals 14 residues. The ends were cut back, 4 bases at V and 3 bases at J, with 12 bases in the middle. The CDR3 region is CASSSSFGDTEAFF. In DNA, the CDR3 is TGTGCCAGCAGCTCCTCCTTCGGGGACACTGAAGCTTTCTTT.

This chain connects TRBV12-5 to TRBJ1-1, with a tentative D call TRBD1 (5 bases). Trimming stripped 1 base from V and 10 bases from J, with 13 bases between. Germline loops: CDR1 LGHNT, CDR2 FRNRAP. This CDR3 has 13 residues. This CDR3 reads CASGLGQAGGAFF. In nucleotides, the CDR3 is TGTGCTAGTGGTTTGGGCCAGGCCGGGGGAGCTTTCTTT.

J is TRBJ2-2 and V is TRBV5-3; 7 bases are a match to TRBD1. TRBV5-3 is designated an ORF whose function remains uncertain. V lost 7 bases to trimming and J lost 1 base; unmatched junction nucleotides: 10. The CDR3 has 16 amino acids. CDR3 sequence: CARARSGTVNTGELFF. The CDR3 region has the DNA TGTGCCAGAGCCCGATCCGGGACAGTGAACACCGGGGAGCTGTTTTTT.

This chain uses TRBV5-5 with TRBJ2-3, with TRBD2 matching 10 bases. The CDR3 spans 17 residues. The germline V gene encodes CDR1 SGHKS and CDR2 YYEKEE (reference sequence). J gave up 1 base and V 1 base, and 6 bases lay outside the gene matches. This CDR3 reads CASSLFASGSGTDTQYF. Here the CDR3 DNA reads TGTGCCAGCAGCTTGTTTGCTAGCGGGAGTGGCACAGATACGCAGTATTTT.

This clone came up once. The CDR3 loop is CASIRDRSGNTIYF. The CDR3 DNA follows: TGTGCCAGCATCAGGGACAGAAGTGGAAACACCATATATTTT. This sequence joins TRBV6-5 and TRBJ1-3; 7 bases fit TRBD1. V was pared by 7 bases and J by 3 bases, with 6 bases of the junction left unmatched. The germline V gene has CDR1 MNHEY and CDR2 SVGAGI. The CDR3 covers 14 residues.

The chain is built from TRBV5-6 and TRBJ2-7, with 12 bases identical to TRBD1. V lost 4 bases to trimming and J lost 4 bases; unmatched junction nucleotides: 6. CDR3 length: 15 residues. Germline V gene lookup returns CDR1 SGHDT and CDR2 YYEEEE. The CDR3 loop is CASSAPGQGAYEQYF. DNA of the CDR3: TGTGCCAGCAGCGCGCCGGGACAGGGGGCTTACGAGCAGTACTTC.

The chain links TRBV4-2 to TRBJ2-3; unclear D gene. The CDR3 spans 14 residues. Germline CDR1 is LGHNA and CDR2 is YNFKEQ. V was pared by 2 bases and J by 2 bases, with 8 bases between. The chain's CDR3 is CASSQRLSTDTQYF. DNA of the CDR3: TGTGCCAGCAGCCAACGACTTTCCACAGATACGCAGTATTTT.

This chain links TRBV7-9 with TRBJ2-5, with D maybe TRBD2 (6 bases). The CDR3 covers 16 residues. CDR1 and CDR2 (germline): SEHNR, FQNEAQ (reference sequence). The V end was cut by 5 bases, the J end by 4 bases, with 20 bases between. CDR3 residues: CASSRGTPLLGETQYF. CDR3 sequence (DNA): TGTGCCAGCAGCCGAGGGACTCCCCTATTGGGAGAGACCCAGTACTTC.

V and J are TRBV5-4 and TRBJ2-6; 9 bases match TRBD1. This CDR3 spans 17 amino acids. V was pared by 4 bases and J by 2 bases, with 7 bases of the junction left unmatched. Germline assignment: CDR1 SGHNT and CDR2 YYREEE (reference sequence). The CDR3 protein is CASSPPGTGTGANVLTF. CDR3 nucleotides: TGTGCCAGCAGCCCTCCCGGGACAGGGACTGGGGCCAACGTCCTGACTTTC.

This clone was seen more than once but under ten times. This chain joins TRBV10-1 and TRBJ2-2; tentative D call: TRBD1 (6 bases). Between the trimmed V and J ends, which lost 7 bases and 4 bases, there was a span of 10 bases. The CDR3 is made up of 13 amino acids. Germline CDR1 and CDR2: WNHNN and SYGVQD (reference sequence). The CDR3 DNA reads TGCGCCAGCACACCAGGGGCCACCGGGGAGCTGTTTTTT. It encodes CASTPGATGELFF.

The chain carries TRBV18 and TRBJ1-4, with D possibly being TRBD1 (6 bases). CDR1 is KGHSH and CDR2 is LQKENI in the germline V gene. The CDR3 has 13 residues. The germline V and J ends were trimmed by 8 bases and 11 bases, with 18 bases remaining between them. In DNA form, the CDR3 reads TGTGCCAGCGGAGAGGCAGGGGCTGTTAAACTGTTTTTT. Amino acid sequence: CASGEAGAVKLFF. The full variable domain, with the rest looked up from reference TRBV18 and TRBJ1-4, is NAGVMQNPRHLVRRRGQEARLRCSPMKGHSHVYWYRQLPEEGLKFMVYLQKENIIDESGMPKERFSAEFPKEGPSILRIQQVVRGDSAAYFCASGEAGAVKLFFGSGTQLSVL.

The chain is built from TRBV7-3 and TRBJ1-2; D might be TRBD1 (6 bases). CDR1 and CDR2 from the germline V gene are SGHTA and FQGTGA. Trimming stripped 5 bases from V and 0 bases from J, with 16 bases between. The CDR3 contains 16 residues. DNA of the CDR3: TGTGCCAGCAGCCCGGATTTGGCAGGGGCTAACTATGGCTACACCTTC. Its protein is CASSPDLAGANYGYTF.

This clone was counted once. The chain has TRBV11-2 and TRBJ2-3; D is possibly TRBD2 (6 bases). CDR1 and CDR2 (germline): SGHAT, FQNNGV. Trimming shortened V by 3 bases and J by 8 bases, and 12 bases separated the two germline ends. This CDR3 has 13 residues. CDR3 nucleotide sequence: TGTGCCAGCAGCTTCGACCCGACTAGTACGCAGTATTTT. Protein sequence: CASSFDPTSTQYF.